This T cell receptor (beta chain) was identified during a study of T cell responses to AZD1222 COVID-19 vaccine. About the study: Investigators merged groups given second doses at roughly 4 or roughly 12 weeks.

Concerning this clone itself: Its antigen is currently unknown.

Study conclusions and caveats: Seropositive status at baseline applied to only 6 or 7 AZD1222 recipients. White British donors predominated, females outnumbered males, and clonal diversity was possibly underestimated.

The table came from immunoSEQ multiplex PCR; TCRdb's copy has only in-frame clones and leaves some out. The sample yields about 140,000 clones, around 91% seen once. V dropped 5 bases and J dropped 4; count of bases not matched to a gene: 5. Germline CDR1 reads SGHAT; CDR2 reads FQNNGV. CDR3 length equals 15 residues. The TCR was taken from an adult in good health. This chain uses TRBV11-2 with TRBJ2-7, with 13 bases fitting TRBD2. Sequenced here: peripheral blood, sampled on day 0 of AZD1222 vaccination. The CDR3 is CASSIGLAGAYEQYF. CDR3 nucleotides: TGTGCCAGCAGCATAGGACTAGCGGGGGCGTACGAGCAGTACTTC.